This TCR beta chain is drawn from a study of blood T cell repertoires in COVID-19. Sequenced by immunoSEQ multiplex PCR; TCRdb stores in-frame clones only, minus some. The sample consists of 250,000 or so clones, around 86% of them appearing once. Grouping used clinical history reported by participants in a survey and questionnaire. Trimming stripped 3 bases from V and 3 bases from J, with 11 bases between. Looked up from germline, CDR1 is MNHNS and CDR2 is SASEGT. CDR3 length: 15 amino acids. The TCR sequence derives from a woman between 50 and 59 years old who had recovered from COVID-19. The sequenced material came from PBMCs or T cells enriched from blood (not recorded which). This chain links TRBV6-1 with TRBJ1-4; D gene ambiguous. The CDR3 coding sequence is TGTGCCAGCAGTGAGGGCGGGAAAGCTAATGAAAAACTGTTTTTT. It is translated as CASSEGGKANEKLFF.